This TCR beta chain was sequenced for a study of regulatory T cells in long-lasting Graves disease. Building of the TCR beta libraries involved iRepertoire HTBI primers and Arm-PCR of CDR3 regions. TCRdb re-derived calls from the multiplex PCR reads in MiXCR, one entry per CDR3 protein. The sample lists 370,000 or so distinct CDR3 sequences, roughly 15% occurring once. Stated time point: newly diagnosed GD, antithyroid drugs for less than 3 months. Following extraction of RNA from PBMCs, that RNA was used to make the TCR library. Peripheral blood, Nine milliliters per patient, was collected in EDTA tubes. The CDR3 runs 14 residues. The V and J ends lost 3 bases and 4 bases respectively, with 13 bases between them. CDR1 is SGDLS, CDR2 YYNGEE, per germline. This same sample was also part of a study on T cells in Graves' hyperthyroidism and ophthalmopathy.

Sequenced material: peripheral blood mononuclear cells (PBMCs), taken at new diagnosis, from a patient treated with antithyroid drugs. J is TRBJ1-2 and V is TRBV9, with no clear D. The receptor comes from a woman aged 18 to 35 with Graves disease. The CDR3 reads CASSGSLGTYGYTF. As DNA, the CDR3 is TGTGCCAGCAGCGGCTCCCTAGGAACCTATGGCTACACCTTC.